Sequencing of this T cell receptor beta chain was carried out in a study of graft-versus-host responses after intestinal transplantation. Whole-study context: Transplant recipients had multivisceral, liver-intestinal, or isolated intestinal grafts.

J was trimmed by 3 bases and V by 0 bases; bases with no gene match: 10. From germline, CDR1 is MGHRA and CDR2 YSYEKL. The CDR3 consists of 18 residues. Generated by immunoSEQ multiplex PCR, the TCRdb table keeps only in-frame clones and is missing some. The repertoire holds tens of thousands of clones, about 80% seen once, with roughly a fifth in the top ten. Only a few counts were recorded for this clone. Its antigen is undetermined. Study-wide results and limits: Declines in HvG clones occurring early post-transplant were associated with peak circulating GvH clone levels. The recipient marrow held GvH clones, and some of them showed up first in ileum or blood.

The chain has TRBV4-1 and TRBJ2-7; 11 positions agree with TRBD2. The sample consisted of unstimulated CD8+ T cells sorted from spleen or lymph node cells, taken before intestinal transplant. The origin of this receptor is a human donor who received an intestinal transplant. In DNA, the CDR3 is TGCGCCAGCAGCCAAGATCTCAGACTAGCGGGGAAAGGCTACGAGCAGTACTTC. This encodes CASSQDLRLAGKGYEQYF.